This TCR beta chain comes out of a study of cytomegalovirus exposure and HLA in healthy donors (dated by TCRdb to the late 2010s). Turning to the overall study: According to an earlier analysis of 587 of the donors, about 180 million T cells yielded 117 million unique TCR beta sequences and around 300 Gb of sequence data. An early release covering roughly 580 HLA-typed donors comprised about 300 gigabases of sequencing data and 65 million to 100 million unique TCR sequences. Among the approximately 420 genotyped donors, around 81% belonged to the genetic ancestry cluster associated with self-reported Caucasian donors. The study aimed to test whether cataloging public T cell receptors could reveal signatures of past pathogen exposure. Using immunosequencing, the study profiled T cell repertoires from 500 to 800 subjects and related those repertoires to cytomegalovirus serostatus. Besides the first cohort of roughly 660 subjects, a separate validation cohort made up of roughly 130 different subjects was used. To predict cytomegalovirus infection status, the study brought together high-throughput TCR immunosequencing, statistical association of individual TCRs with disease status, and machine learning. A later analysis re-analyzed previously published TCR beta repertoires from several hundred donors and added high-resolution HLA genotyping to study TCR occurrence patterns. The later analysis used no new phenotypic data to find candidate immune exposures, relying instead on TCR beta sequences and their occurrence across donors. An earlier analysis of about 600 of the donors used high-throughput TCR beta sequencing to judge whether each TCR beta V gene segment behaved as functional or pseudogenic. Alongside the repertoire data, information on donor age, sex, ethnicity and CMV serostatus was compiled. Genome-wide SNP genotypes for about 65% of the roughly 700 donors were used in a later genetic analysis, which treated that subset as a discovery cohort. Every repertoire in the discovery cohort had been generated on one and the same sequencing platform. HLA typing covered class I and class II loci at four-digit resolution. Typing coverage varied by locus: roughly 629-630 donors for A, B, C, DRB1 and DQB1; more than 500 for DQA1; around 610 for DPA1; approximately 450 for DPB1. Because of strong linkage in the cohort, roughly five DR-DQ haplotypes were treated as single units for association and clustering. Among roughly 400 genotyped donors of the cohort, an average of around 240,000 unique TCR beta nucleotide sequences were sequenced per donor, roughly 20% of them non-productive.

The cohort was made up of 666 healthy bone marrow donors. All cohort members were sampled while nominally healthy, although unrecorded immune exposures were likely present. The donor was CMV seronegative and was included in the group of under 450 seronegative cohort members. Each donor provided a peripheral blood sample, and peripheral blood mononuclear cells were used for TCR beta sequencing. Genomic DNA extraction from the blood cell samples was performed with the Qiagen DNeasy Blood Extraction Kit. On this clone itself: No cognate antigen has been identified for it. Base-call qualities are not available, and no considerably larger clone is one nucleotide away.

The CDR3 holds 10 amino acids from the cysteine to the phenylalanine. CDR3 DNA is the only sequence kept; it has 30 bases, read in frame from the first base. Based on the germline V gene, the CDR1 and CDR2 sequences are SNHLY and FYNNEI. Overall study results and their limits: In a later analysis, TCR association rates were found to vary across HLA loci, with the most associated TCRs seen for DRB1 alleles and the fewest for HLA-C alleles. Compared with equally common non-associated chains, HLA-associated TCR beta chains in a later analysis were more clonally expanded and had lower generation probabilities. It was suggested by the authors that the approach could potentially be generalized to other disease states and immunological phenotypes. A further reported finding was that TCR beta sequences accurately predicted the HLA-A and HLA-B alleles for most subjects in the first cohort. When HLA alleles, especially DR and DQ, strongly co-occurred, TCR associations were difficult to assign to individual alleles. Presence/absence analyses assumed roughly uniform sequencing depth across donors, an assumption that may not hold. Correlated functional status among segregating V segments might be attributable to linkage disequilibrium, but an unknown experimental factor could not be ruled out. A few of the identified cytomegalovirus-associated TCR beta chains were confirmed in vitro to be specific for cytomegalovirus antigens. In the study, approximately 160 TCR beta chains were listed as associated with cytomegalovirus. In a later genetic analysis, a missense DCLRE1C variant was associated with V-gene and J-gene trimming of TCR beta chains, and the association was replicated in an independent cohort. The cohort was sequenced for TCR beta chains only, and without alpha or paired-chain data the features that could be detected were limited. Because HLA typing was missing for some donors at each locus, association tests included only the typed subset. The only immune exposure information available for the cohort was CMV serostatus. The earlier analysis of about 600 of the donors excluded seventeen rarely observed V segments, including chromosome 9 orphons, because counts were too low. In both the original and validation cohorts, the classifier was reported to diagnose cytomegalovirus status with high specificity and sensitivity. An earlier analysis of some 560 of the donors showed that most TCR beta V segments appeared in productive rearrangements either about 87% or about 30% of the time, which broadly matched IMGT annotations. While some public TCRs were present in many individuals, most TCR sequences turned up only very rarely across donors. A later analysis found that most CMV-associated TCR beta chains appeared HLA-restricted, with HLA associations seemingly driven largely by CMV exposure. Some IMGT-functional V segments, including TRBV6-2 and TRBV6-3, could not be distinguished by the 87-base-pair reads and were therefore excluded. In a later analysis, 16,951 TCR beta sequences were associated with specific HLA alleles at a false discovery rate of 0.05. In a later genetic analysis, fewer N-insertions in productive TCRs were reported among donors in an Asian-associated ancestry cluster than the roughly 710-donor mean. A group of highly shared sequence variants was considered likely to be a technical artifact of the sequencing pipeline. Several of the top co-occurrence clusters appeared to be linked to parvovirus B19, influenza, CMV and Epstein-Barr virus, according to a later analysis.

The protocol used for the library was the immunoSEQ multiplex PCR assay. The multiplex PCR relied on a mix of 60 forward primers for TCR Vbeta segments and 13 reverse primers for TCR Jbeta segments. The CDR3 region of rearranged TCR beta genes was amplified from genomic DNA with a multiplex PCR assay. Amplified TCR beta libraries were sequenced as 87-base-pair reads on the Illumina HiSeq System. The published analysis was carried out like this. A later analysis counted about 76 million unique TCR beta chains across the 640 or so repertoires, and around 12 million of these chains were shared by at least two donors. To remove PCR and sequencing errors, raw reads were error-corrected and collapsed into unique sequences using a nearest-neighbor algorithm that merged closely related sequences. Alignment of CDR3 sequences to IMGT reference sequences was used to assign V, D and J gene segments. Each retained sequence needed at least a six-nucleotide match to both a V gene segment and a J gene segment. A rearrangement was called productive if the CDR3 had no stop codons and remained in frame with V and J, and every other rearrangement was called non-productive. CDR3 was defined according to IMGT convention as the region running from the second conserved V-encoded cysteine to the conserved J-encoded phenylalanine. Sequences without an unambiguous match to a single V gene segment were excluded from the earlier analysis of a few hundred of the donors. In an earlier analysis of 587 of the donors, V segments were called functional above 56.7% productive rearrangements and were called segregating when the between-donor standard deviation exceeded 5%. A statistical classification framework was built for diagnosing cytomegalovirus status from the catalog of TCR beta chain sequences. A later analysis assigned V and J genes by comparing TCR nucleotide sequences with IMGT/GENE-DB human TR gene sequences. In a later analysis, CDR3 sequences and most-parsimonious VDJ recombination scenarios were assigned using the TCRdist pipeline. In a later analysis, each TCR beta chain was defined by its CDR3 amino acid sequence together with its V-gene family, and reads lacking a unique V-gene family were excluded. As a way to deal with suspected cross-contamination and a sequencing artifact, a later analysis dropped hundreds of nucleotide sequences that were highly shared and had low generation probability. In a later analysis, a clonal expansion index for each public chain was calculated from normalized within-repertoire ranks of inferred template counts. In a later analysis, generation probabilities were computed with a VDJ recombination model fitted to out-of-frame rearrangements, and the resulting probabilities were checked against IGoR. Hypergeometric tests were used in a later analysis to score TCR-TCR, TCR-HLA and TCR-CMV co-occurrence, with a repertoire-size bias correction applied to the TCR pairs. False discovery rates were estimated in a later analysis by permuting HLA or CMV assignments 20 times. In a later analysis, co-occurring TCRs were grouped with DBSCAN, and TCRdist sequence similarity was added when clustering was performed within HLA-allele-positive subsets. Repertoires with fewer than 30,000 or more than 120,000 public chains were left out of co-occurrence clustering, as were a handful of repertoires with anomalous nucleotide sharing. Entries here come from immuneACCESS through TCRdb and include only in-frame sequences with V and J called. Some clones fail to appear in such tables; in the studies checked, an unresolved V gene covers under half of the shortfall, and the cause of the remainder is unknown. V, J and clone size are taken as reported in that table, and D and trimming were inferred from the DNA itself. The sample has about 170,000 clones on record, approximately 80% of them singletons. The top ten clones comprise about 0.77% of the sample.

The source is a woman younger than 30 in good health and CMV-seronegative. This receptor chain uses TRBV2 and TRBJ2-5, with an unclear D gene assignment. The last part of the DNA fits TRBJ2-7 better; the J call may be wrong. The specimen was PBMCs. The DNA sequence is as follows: TGTGCCAGCAGCCTCCACGAGCAGTACTTC. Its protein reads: CASSLHEQYF.